This TCR beta chain came from a study of T cells in Graves' hyperthyroidism and ophthalmopathy. Background on the study: Any treatment followed the collection of peripheral blood at initial diagnosis. Study conclusions and caveats: Stable hyperthyroidism was told apart from ophthalmopathy by a model built on 13 V-J features. Blood held most thyroid clonotypes expanded above 0.001 frequency.

There were TCR beta CDR3 regions amplified from RNA transcripts. The HTBI primer set was used in a first-round RT-PCR of the TCR CDR3. TCRdb fed the multiplex PCR reads into MiXCR, producing one record per CDR3 protein. The sample records around 490,000 distinct CDR3 sequences, just under 20% being singletons. This CDR3 has 15 residues. With 7 bases clipped from V and 0 bases from J, the junction kept 5 bases outside the gene matches. Germline CDR1 and CDR2: SGHTA and FQGNSA. This clonotype was picked up many times. As yet, its antigen is unknown. The V and J genes are TRBV7-2 and TRBJ2-1; the match to TRBD2 covers 8 bases. The sequence derives from a man aged 35 to 55 with Graves' ophthalmopathy. Sample: blood. CDR3 sequence reads: CASILGLDSYNEQFF. The CDR3 DNA follows: TGTGCCAGCATCCTGGGACTAGACTCCTACAATGAGCAGTTCTTC.